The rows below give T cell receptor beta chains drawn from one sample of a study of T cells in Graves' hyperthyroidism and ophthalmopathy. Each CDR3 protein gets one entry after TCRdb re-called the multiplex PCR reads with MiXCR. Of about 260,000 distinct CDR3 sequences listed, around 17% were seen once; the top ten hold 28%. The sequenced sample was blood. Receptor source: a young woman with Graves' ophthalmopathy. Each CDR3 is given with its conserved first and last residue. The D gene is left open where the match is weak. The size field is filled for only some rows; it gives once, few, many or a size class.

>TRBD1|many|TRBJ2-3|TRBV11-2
CASSPGQGVLDTQYF
TGTGCCAGCAGCCCAGGACAGGGGGTATTAGATACGCAGTATTTT
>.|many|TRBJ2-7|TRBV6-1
CASRSSYEQYF
TGTGCCAGCAGGAGCTCCTACGAGCAGTACTTC
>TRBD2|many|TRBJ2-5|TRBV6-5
CASSSPTSGRGETQYF
TGTGCCAGCAGTTCCCCGACTAGCGGGAGAGGGGAGACCCAGTACTTC
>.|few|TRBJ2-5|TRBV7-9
CASSQPDREAQETQYF
TGTGCCAGCAGCCAACCAGACAGGGAGGCTCAAGAGACCCAGTACTTC
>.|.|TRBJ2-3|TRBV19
CASNQGLTDTQYF
TGTGCCAGTAATCAGGGCCTCACAGATACGCAGTATTTT
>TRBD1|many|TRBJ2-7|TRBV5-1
CASSETGEDYYEQYF
TGCGCCAGCAGCGAGACAGGGGAGGACTACTACGAGCAGTACTTC
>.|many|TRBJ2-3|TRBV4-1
CASSQEAASTDTQYF
TGCGCCAGCAGCCAAGAAGCGGCTAGCACAGATACGCAGTATTTT
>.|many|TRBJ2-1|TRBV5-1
CASSLWGALRDEQFF
TGCGCCAGCAGCTTGTGGGGGGCATTACGGGATGAGCAGTTCTTC
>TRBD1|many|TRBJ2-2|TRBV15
CATSSRYRGNTGELFF
TGTGCCACCAGCAGTCGCTACAGGGGGAACACCGGGGAGCTGTTTTTT
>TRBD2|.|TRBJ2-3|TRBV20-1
CSARATGLAGADTQYF
TGCAGTGCTAGAGCCACGGGACTAGCGGGGGCAGATACGCAGTATTTT
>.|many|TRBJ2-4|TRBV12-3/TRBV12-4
CASSFDLAKNIQYF
TGTGCCAGCAGTTTTGATCTAGCCAAAAACATTCAGTACTTC
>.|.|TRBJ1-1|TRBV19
CASIGPASAFF
TGTGCCAGTATTGGTCCGGCTAGTGCTTTCTTT
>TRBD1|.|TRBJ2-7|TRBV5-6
CASSSGTGFLGTSSYEQYF
TGTGCCAGCAGCTCCGGGACAGGGTTTTTGGGTACTAGCTCCTACGAGCAGTACTTC
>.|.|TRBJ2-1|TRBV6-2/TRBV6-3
CATGDYNEQFF
TGTGCCACCGGGGATTACAATGAGCAGTTCTTC
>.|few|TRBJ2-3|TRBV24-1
CATSVGAPGTDTQYF
TGTGCCACCAGTGTAGGTGCCCCTGGGACAGATACGCAGTATTTT
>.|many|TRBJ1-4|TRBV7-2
CASSYSANEKLFF
TGTGCCAGCAGCTACTCGGCGAATGAAAAACTGTTTTTT
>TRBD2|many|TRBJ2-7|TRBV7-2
CASSPRTSGRTAYEQYF
TGTGCCAGCAGCCCCCGGACTAGCGGGAGAACCGCCTACGAGCAGTACTTC
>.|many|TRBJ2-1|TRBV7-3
CASSSPGVPSSYNEQFF
TGTGCCAGCAGCTCGCCAGGGGTTCCCAGCTCCTACAATGAGCAGTTCTTC
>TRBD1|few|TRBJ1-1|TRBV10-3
CAITPGQGNTEAFF
TGTGCCATCACCCCGGGACAGGGAAACACTGAAGCTTTCTTT
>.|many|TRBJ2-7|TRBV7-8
CASSLARGTISYEQYF
TGTGCCAGCAGCTTAGCGCGAGGGACAATCTCCTACGAGCAGTACTTC
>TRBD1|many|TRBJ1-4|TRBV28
CASSFRDRGEKLFF
TGTGCCAGCAGTTTTCGGGACAGGGGTGAAAAACTGTTTTTT
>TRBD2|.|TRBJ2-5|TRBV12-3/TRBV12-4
CASSFRTSGGQANNQETQYF
TGTGCCAGCAGTTTCCGGACTAGCGGGGGGCAAGCAAACAACCAAGAGACCCAGTACTTC
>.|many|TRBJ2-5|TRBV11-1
CASSSEQGLETQYF
TGTGCCAGCAGCTCAGAACAGGGTCTCGAGACCCAGTACTTC
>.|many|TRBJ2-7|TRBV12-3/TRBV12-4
CASSLIQGDEQYF
TGTGCCAGCAGTTTAATCCAGGGAGACGAGCAGTACTTC
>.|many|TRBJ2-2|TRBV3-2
CASSQKLRGQENTGELFF
TGTGCCAGCAGCCAGAAATTAAGAGGACAGGAGAACACCGGGGAGCTGTTTTTT
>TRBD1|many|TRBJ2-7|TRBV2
CASSERTGGYEQYF
TGTGCCAGCAGTGAAAGGACAGGGGGCTACGAGCAGTACTTC
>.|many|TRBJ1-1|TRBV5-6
CASSTRAVNTEAFF
TGTGCCAGCAGTACCAGGGCGGTGAACACTGAAGCTTTCTTT
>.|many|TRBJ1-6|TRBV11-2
CASSLGGRVPLHF
TGTGCCAGCAGCTTAGGCGGGCGGGTTCCCCTCCACTTT